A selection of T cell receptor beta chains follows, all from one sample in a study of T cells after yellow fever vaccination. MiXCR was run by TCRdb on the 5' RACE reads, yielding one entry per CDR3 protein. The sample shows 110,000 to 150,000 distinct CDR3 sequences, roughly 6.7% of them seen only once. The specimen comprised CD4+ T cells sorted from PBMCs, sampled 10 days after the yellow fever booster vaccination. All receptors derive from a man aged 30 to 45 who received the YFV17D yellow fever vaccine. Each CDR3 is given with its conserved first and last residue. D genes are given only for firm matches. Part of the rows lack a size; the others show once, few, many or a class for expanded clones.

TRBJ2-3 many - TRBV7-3 CASSADFGADTQYF TGTGCCAGCAGCGCCGATTTTGGTGCAGATACGCAGTATTTT
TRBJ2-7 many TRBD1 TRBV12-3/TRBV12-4 CASSLGGGTGEYEQYF TGTGCCAGCAGTTTAGGCGGCGGGACAGGTGAATACGAGCAGTACTTC
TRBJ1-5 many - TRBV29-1 CSVEVGLNQPQHF TGCAGCGTTGAAGTAGGCCTTAATCAGCCCCAGCATTTT
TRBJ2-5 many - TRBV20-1 CSAVSTGRETQYF TGCAGTGCTGTTTCAACAGGGCGGGAGACCCAGTACTTC
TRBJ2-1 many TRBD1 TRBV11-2 CASNLRVRGPRGDNEQFF TGTGCCAGCAACTTACGGGTCAGGGGGCCTAGGGGGGACAATGAGCAGTTCTTC
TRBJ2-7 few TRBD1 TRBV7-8 CASRWDRSGSYEQYF TGTGCCAGCAGGTGGGACAGGTCTGGCTCCTACGAGCAGTACTTC
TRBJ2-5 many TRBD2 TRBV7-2 CASSPSWTSRETQYF TGTGCCAGCAGCCCATCCTGGACTAGTCGGGAGACCCAGTACTTC
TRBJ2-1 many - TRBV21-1 CASSKGWPSGILEGNEQFF TGTGCCAGCAGCAAAGGTTGGCCTAGCGGGATTTTGGAGGGCAATGAGCAGTTCTTC
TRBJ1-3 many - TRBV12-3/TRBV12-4 CASSLRGNTIYF TGTGCCAGCAGTTTGCGGGGAAACACCATATATTTT
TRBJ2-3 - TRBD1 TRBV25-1 CASSSRDRGPQYF TGTGCCAGCAGCTCCCGGGACAGGGGACCGCAGTATTTT
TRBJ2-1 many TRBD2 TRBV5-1 CASSLGTGTSGSYEQFF TGCGCCAGCAGCTTGGGGACCGGGACTAGCGGGAGCTATGAGCAGTTCTTC
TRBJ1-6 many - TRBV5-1 CASSLTNSGSPLHF TGCGCCAGCAGCTTGACTAACAGTGGTTCACCCCTCCACTTT
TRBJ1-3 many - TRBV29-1 CSILTDSGNTIYF TGCAGCATCCTAACAGACTCTGGAAACACCATATATTTT
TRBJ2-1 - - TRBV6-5 CASSYTQGLTHEQFF TGTGCCAGCAGTTACACCCAAGGACTCACCCATGAGCAGTTCTTC
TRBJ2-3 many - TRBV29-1 CSVLGSTGTDTQYF TGCAGCGTTCTCGGGTCCACGGGCACAGATACGCAGTATTTT
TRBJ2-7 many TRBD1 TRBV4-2 CASSQDLGQAYEQYF TGTGCCAGCAGCCAAGATCTAGGACAGGCTTACGAGCAGTACTTC